This T cell receptor (beta chain) was recorded in a study of cytomegalovirus exposure and HLA in healthy donors (dated by TCRdb to about 2017). Context from the whole study: The 666 repertoires of the first cohort and the approximately 130 validation repertoires were produced on the same platform, according to a later analysis. The study aimed to test whether signatures of past pathogen exposure could be identified by cataloging public T cell receptors. To predict cytomegalovirus infection status, the study combined high-throughput TCR immunosequencing, statistical association of individual TCRs with disease status, and machine learning. Besides the first cohort of 550 to 750 subjects, a separate validation cohort made up of about 120 different subjects was used.

Relative to germline, V is missing 3 bases and J is missing 5 bases, with 7 bases of the junction outside any gene match. The CDR3 numbers 14 residues from cysteine through phenylalanine. This entry keeps only the CDR3 DNA: 42 bases, framed from base 1. From the germline V gene, CDR1 is SQVTM and CDR2 is ANQGSEA. Libraries came from the immunoSEQ multiplex PCR assay. The study's processing was this. A statistical classification framework was built to diagnose cytomegalovirus status from the catalog of TCR beta chain sequences. TCRdb stores this immuneACCESS table with in-frame sequences only. Part of the clones is absent; in the studies checked, under half of the shortfall reflects unresolved V genes, and no reason is known for the rest. V, J and clone size reflect that table, while D and trimming were determined from the DNA. The sample has roughly 200,000 clones on record, roughly 81% of them singletons. The ten largest clones capture 0.95% to 1.5% of the sample.

The full study reports these points: In vitro tests confirmed that a few of the cytomegalovirus-associated TCR beta chains recognize cytomegalovirus antigens. A later analysis lacked HLA typing for the validation cohort, so it scored co-occurrence in that cohort across all 120 repertoires. In both the original and validation cohorts, the classifier was reported to diagnose cytomegalovirus status with high specificity and sensitivity. Subsequent analysis determined that TCRs grouped into clusters in the first cohort also showed a tendency toward co-occurrence across the approximately 120 validation repertoires, and 90% to 95% of cluster scores exceeded 0. The authors suggested that the approach could potentially be extended to other disease states and immunological phenotypes. A total of fewer than 200 TCR beta chains were listed by the study as associated with cytomegalovirus. Across donors, most TCR sequences were observed very rarely, whereas some public TCRs were present in many individuals.

Donors formed part of the validation cohort, which comprised about 130 subjects and was distinct from the first cohort of 666 subjects. Details on this clone: Its antigen remains undetermined. No base-level quality is on record; no much larger clone is a single base apart.

This clonotype originated in a woman aged 25 to 39 in good health and CMV-seronegative. The chain was built from TRBV29-1 and TRBJ2-5; TRBD1 aligns with 9 central bases. Sequenced input: PBMCs. The nucleotide sequence is TGCAGCGTTGACCCGGGACAGGGCTGGGAGACCCAGTACTTC. Its amino acids are CSVDPGQGWETQYF.